The sequence of this T cell receptor beta chain was determined in a study of T-cell memory formation after mild COVID-19. Across the study: Most TCR clusters belonged to a single donor.

MiXCR was run by TCRdb on the 5' RACE reads, yielding one entry per CDR3 protein. The sample lists 270,000 or so distinct CDR3 sequences, under 20% seen once, with approximately 22% in the top ten. CDR3 size: 15 residues. CDR1 and CDR2 (germline): KGHDR, SFDVKD. Trimming shortened V by 4 bases and J by 2 bases, and 14 bases separated the two germline ends. Source material: PBMCs or a T cell subset sorted from them (not recorded which). The clonotype comes from a young man who had mild COVID-19 (a few samples of this study predate the infection). Cell type and time point are not known. The chain has TRBV24-1 and TRBJ2-7; D gene ambiguous. The CDR3 region is CATSERTRPTYEQYF. The CDR3 DNA is TGTGCCACCAGTGAGAGAACACGCCCTACCTACGAGCAGTACTTC.